This paragraph reports one TCR beta chain. No antigen is known for it. The data derive from a study of T cell repertoires in cytomegalovirus infection. Overall study context: HLA-B-restricted CMV epitopes that are well studied, plus recently identified HLA-C-restricted ones, were used by the study. An indication of both CMV infection and matching HLA type came from public TCR beta signatures. Overall study results and limits: What dominated the ex vivo response were HLA-C-restricted CMV-specific TCR beta clonotypes. There were carriers of CMV plus the relevant HLA, and cumulative public TCR beta family frequency identified them.

Using its own MiXCR run on the reads, TCRdb lists one record per CDR3 protein. The sample shows about 34,000 distinct CDR3 sequences, just over 50% of them seen only once. Germline lookup yields CDR1 MNHEY and CDR2 SMNVEV (reference sequence). This CDR3 spans 16 amino acids. With V trimmed by 6 bases and J by 2 bases, 12 bases remained unmatched. The sequence derives from a human donor in good health (CMV status not recorded). Some clones in this sample may be carry-over from other donors' samples. The input for sequencing was CD8+ T cells from cultured PBMCs, taken from culture after CMV antigen stimulation. The V call is TRBV27, the J call TRBJ2-7, with 8 bases lining up with TRBD2. The CDR3 bases are TGTGCCAGCAGCACGTGGGCAGCGGGGGAGCCCTACGAGCAGTACTTC. It codes for CASSTWAAGEPYEQYF.